This paragraph reports one T cell receptor beta chain. The target antigen is unknown. The sample comes from a study of somatic mutations in cytotoxic T cells in rheumatoid arthritis. Study observations and caveats: Nobody had found out which antigens the expanded CD8+ clones targeted.

Clones were sequenced by immunoSEQ multiplex PCR, and TCRdb holds only the in-frame ones, with some missing. The sample includes fewer than 25,000 clones, approximately 80% of them seen just once. V lost 3 bases and J 3 bases, leaving 11 bases between the germline ends. The CDR3 has 15 amino acids. CDR1 KGHSH and CDR2 LQKENI come from the germline V gene. This sequence originates from an adult with rheumatoid arthritis. The sample was CD8+ T cells sorted from blood. The chain links TRBV18 to TRBJ1-4, with unresolved D. Here the CDR3 DNA reads TGTGCCAGCTCACCGGGTTGGCGGTCTAATGAAAAACTGTTTTTT. This sequence encodes CASSPGWRSNEKLFF.